A single sample gave rise to the 31 T cell receptor beta chains below, sequenced in a study of vaccination and CD4 T cells after COVID-19. Treatment described: approximately 10-day PBMC culture with coronavirus spike peptide pools or control peptides (ViraFEST assay). Sequenced with the Oncomine TCR Beta short-read assay was DNA taken from cultured CD4+ T cells. TCRdb independently ran MiXCR on the PCR reads; one entry per CDR3 protein. In the table there are some 16,000 distinct CDR3 sequences, 52% of which are singletons. No antigen is known for these receptors. Specimen: CD4+ T cells from blood, cultured in vitro. These receptors all stem from a human donor who had recovered from COVID-19.

A few counts support this clonotype. The chain has TRBV19 and TRBJ2-7; D is undetermined. Between the trimmed V and J ends, which lost 5 bases and 3 bases, there was a span of 11 bases. The CDR3 spans 13 residues. Germline V gene lookup returns CDR1 LNHDA and CDR2 SQIVND (reference sequence). The CDR3 region has the DNA TGTGCCAGTAGTCTCCAGGCCAACTACGAGCAGTACTTC. It codes for CASSLQANYEQYF.

This chain uses TRBV28 with TRBJ1-1; 10 nucleotides agree with TRBD1. The CDR3 extends over 15 amino acids. The V gene's germline CDR1 is MDHEN and CDR2 SYDVKM. V shed 6 bases and J 1 base; nucleotides not matched to a gene: 5. The CDR3, as DNA: TGTGCCAGCAGGACAGGGGGCGAGGGGAACACTGAAGCTTTCTTT. Protein: CASRTGGEGNTEAFF.

The chain recombines TRBV12-3 or TRBV12-4 with TRBJ1-2; no reliable D call. This CDR3 comprises 14 residues. V was trimmed by 5 bases and J by 4 bases, leaving 14 bases between them. The CDR3 DNA reads TGTGCCAGCAGTCCCAGACGGACCTTCTATGGCTACACCTTC. It encodes CASSPRRTFYGYTF.

The gene calls are TRBV6-1 and TRBJ1-5, with D perhaps matching TRBD1 (5 bases). This CDR3 spans 18 amino acids. Trimming stripped 4 bases from V and 1 base from J, with 20 bases between. Germline V lookup: CDR1 MNHNS, CDR2 SASEGT. CDR3 DNA sequence: TGTGCCAGCAGTGCCGACAGACGAATAACTATAAGCAATCAGCCCCAGCATTTT. Amino acids: CASSADRRITISNQPQHF.

The gene calls are TRBV6-2 or TRBV6-3 and TRBJ1-2, with TRBD1 matching over 7 bases. CDR3 length equals 14 residues. The V gene's germline CDR1 is MNHEY and CDR2 SVGEGT. J lost 6 bases, V lost 4 bases, and 8 bases had no gene match. Here the CDR3 reads CASSSQTGVDGYTF. CDR3 bases: TGTGCCAGCAGTTCCCAAACAGGGGTTGATGGCTACACCTTC.

This clonotype has a single count. The chain links TRBV20-1 to TRBJ2-5, with D possibly being TRBD1 or TRBD2 (6 bases each). The CDR3 contains 13 residues. Trimming stripped 5 bases from V and 5 bases from J, with 15 bases between. Germline CDR1 reads DFQATT; CDR2 reads SNEGSKA (reference sequence). CDR3 nucleotide sequence: TGCAGTGCTCGCTCGGGGGCTGTCGAGACCCAGTACTTC. As protein: CSARSGAVETQYF.

The V gene is TRBV7-2, the J gene TRBJ2-5; 12 positions match TRBD2. The CDR3 extends over 17 amino acids. V was pared by 0 bases and J by 4 bases, with 6 bases of the junction left unmatched. Per germline, CDR1 SGHTA and CDR2 FQGNSA. The chain's CDR3 is CASSLAGLAGIGETQYF. The CDR3 bases are TGTGCCAGCAGCTTAGCAGGACTAGCGGGAATCGGAGAGACCCAGTACTTC.

This clonotype was detected only a few times. This chain links TRBV6-5 with TRBJ2-7; D is uncertain. The germline V gene has CDR1 MNHEY and CDR2 SVGAGI. V lost 4 bases, J lost 0 bases, and 7 bases lay in between. The CDR3 contains 13 residues. The CDR3 protein is CASSLTGSYEQYF. The CDR3 bases are TGTGCCAGCAGTTTGACCGGCTCCTACGAGCAGTACTTC.

The chain employs TRBV20-1 and TRBJ2-3; tentative D call: TRBD2 (7 bases). Trimming took off 5 bases at V and 3 bases at J, with 21 bases between the two ends. The germline gives CDR1 DFQATT, CDR2 SNEGSKA (reference sequence). This CDR3 region has 16 residues. The CDR3 here is CSADTAGRGPTDTQYF. The CDR3 nucleotides read TGCAGTGCTGATACCGCGGGGCGGGGGCCGACAGATACGCAGTATTTT.

The gene calls are TRBV5-4 and TRBJ2-5; the match to TRBD2 covers 7 bases. Per germline, CDR1 SGHNT and CDR2 YYREEE (reference sequence). Germline trimming cut 4 bases from V and 1 base from J; bases unmatched to any gene: 4. The CDR3 extends over 14 amino acids. The CDR3 loop reads CASSRGVLQETQYF. The CDR3 region has the DNA TGTGCCAGCAGCCGGGGGGTCCTCCAAGAGACCCAGTACTTC.

This chain joins TRBV19 and TRBJ2-5; 8 positions match TRBD1. With V trimmed by 5 bases and J by 2 bases, 4 bases remained unmatched. There are 14 residues in the CDR3. Germline CDR1 reads LNHDA; CDR2 reads SQIVND (reference sequence). The CDR3 region is CASSSHRGQETQYF. Here the CDR3 DNA reads TGTGCCAGTAGTTCTCACAGGGGGCAAGAGACCCAGTACTTC. Full variable domain (missing parts from reference TRBV19 and TRBJ2-5): DGGITQSPKYLFRKEGQNVTLSCEQNLNHDAMYWYRQDPGQGLRLIYYSQIVNDFQKGDIAEGYSVSREKKESFPLTVTSAQKNPTAFYLCASSSHRGQETQYFGPGTRLLVL.

V and J are TRBV29-1 and TRBJ1-2, with D perhaps TRBD1 (5 bases). Trimming removed 8 bases at V and 7 bases at J, with 14 bases between. Germline CDR1 reads SQVTM; CDR2 reads ANQGSEA. The CDR3 totals 11 residues. The CDR3 loop reads CSNPRTLGYTF. The CDR3 DNA reads as TGCAGCAATCCCAGGACACTTGGCTACACCTTC.

This clonotype occurred once. The rearrangement links TRBV3-1 to TRBJ2-2, with D unclear. CDR1 and CDR2 from the germline V gene are LGHDT and YNNKEL (reference sequence). CDR3 length equals 14 residues. V was trimmed by 5 bases and J by 4 bases, leaving 11 bases between them. This chain's CDR3 is CASSRLEATGELFF. The DNA for the CDR3 is TGTGCCAGCAGCAGACTGGAAGCCACCGGGGAGCTGTTTTTT.

V and J are TRBV5-1 and TRBJ2-7; 8 bases match TRBD2. The length of the CDR3 is 15 residues. Trimming took 2 bases from V and 0 from J; bases not matched to a gene: 4. The germline CDR1 and CDR2 sequences are SGHRS and YFSETQ. The CDR3 loop reads CASSLKRGSSYEQYF. In DNA form, the CDR3 reads TGCGCCAGCAGCTTAAAGCGGGGGAGCTCCTACGAGCAGTACTTC.

The chain carries TRBV20-1 and TRBJ2-7; D is uncertain. CDR1 and CDR2 from the germline V gene are DFQATT and SNEGSKA (reference sequence). The CDR3 consists of 13 residues. Trimming stripped 3 bases from V and 4 bases from J, with 13 bases between. Written as DNA, the CDR3 is TGCAGTGCTAGTAACAGACCACCTTACGAGCAGTACTTC. This encodes CSASNRPPYEQYF.

The rearrangement links TRBV20-1 to TRBJ2-1, with D perhaps assigned TRBD1 or TRBD2 (5 bases each). Germline V gives CDR1 DFQATT, CDR2 SNEGSKA (reference sequence). The CDR3 consists of 16 residues. Trimming left V 0 bases short and J 0 bases short, with 12 bases between. CDR3 nucleotides: TGCAGTGCTAGAGACCGGGGACCAAGCTCCTACAATGAGCAGTTCTTC. As protein: CSARDRGPSSYNEQFF.

J is TRBJ1-6 and V is TRBV14; 10 bases match TRBD1. CDR1 SGHDN and CDR2 FVKESK come from the germline V gene. The CDR3 spans 15 residues. Unmatched junction bases numbered 5, after V lost 3 bases and J lost 9 bases. DNA for the CDR3: TGTGCCAGCAGCCATTGGGACAGGGGCGGTTCACCCCTCCACTTT. It specifies CASSHWDRGGSPLHF.

The chain uses TRBV21-1 and TRBJ1-1; the table assigns TRBD1, which was not confirmed against the DNA. TRBV21-1 is reported as a pseudogene. There are 18 residues in the CDR3. The CDR3 DNA reads TGTGCCAGCAGCTTTTCGTGGGACAGGGCCATCTGGAACACTGAAGCTTTCTTT. Translation gives CASSFSWDRAIWNTEAFF.

This clonotype was seen a few times. This chain links TRBV27 with TRBJ1-2, with D uncertain. The CDR3 loop spans 13 amino acids. Trimming stripped 9 bases from V and 6 bases from J, with 17 bases between. The germline V gene has CDR1 MNHEY and CDR2 SMNVEV (reference sequence). CDR3 DNA sequence: TGTGCCAGTTCCAGTCGGGCAGATAATGGCTACACCTTC. Its protein is CASSSRADNGYTF.

The rearrangement uses TRBV2 and TRBJ2-7, with 9 bases that match TRBD1. The length of the CDR3 is 14 residues. The V and J ends lost 2 bases and 9 bases, in that order; junction bases with no gene match: 8. Germline V gives CDR1 SNHLY, CDR2 FYNNEI. The CDR3: CASSESGQGRPQYF. CDR3 DNA: TGTGCCAGCAGTGAATCGGGACAGGGAAGGCCGCAGTACTTC.

V usage is TRBV12-3 or TRBV12-4 and J usage is TRBJ2-1; D uncertain. This CDR3 region has 15 residues. V shed 2 bases and J shed 2 bases, with 10 bases lying between them. The CDR3 spells CASSLSDQAYNEQFF. CDR3 nucleotide sequence: TGTGCCAGCAGTTTATCAGATCAGGCCTACAATGAGCAGTTCTTC.

The chain uses TRBV19 and TRBJ1-3, with 8 bases fitting TRBD1. This CDR3 has 16 residues. The V and J ends lost 2 bases and 2 bases, in that order; junction bases with no gene match: 5. Germline assignment: CDR1 LNHDA and CDR2 SQIVND (reference sequence). The CDR3 is CASSIIQTGAGNTIYF. As DNA, the CDR3 is TGTGCCAGTAGTATAATACAGACAGGGGCTGGAAACACCATATATTTT.

The J gene is TRBJ2-5, the V gene TRBV5-1; D might be TRBD1 (6 bases). Per germline, CDR1 SGHRS and CDR2 YFSETQ. There are 14 residues in the CDR3. Trimming left V 4 bases short and J 1 base short, with 11 bases between. CDR3 loop: CASSLRDTQETQYF. In DNA form, the CDR3 reads TGCGCCAGCAGCCTACGGGACACCCAAGAGACCCAGTACTTC.

This clonotype was detected only a few times. The CDR3 nucleotides are TGTGCCAGCAGCTTTAGGGACAGGGGGTATGGCTACACCTTC. Its translation: CASSFRDRGYGYTF. The rearrangement joins TRBV7-6 to TRBJ1-2; 11 bases are shared with TRBD1. V trimming: 3 bases; J trimming: 5 bases; junction bases outside the gene matches: 2. Germline lookup yields CDR1 SGHVS and CDR2 FNYEAQ. This CDR3 comprises 14 residues.

On this clonotype itself: Its ends do not fully match the called genes, so a read error is possible. CDR3 amino acids: CASSFPGSNQLQHF. The CDR3 coding sequence is TGTGCCAGCAGCTTCCCAGGTAGCAATCAGCTCCAGCATTTT. The V gene is TRBV7-8, the J gene TRBJ1-5, with D uncertain. Germline-derived CDR1 and CDR2 are SGHVS and FQNEAQ. This CDR3 region has 14 residues. The variable domain in full, completed from reference TRBV7-8 and TRBJ1-5, reads GAGVSQSPRYKVAKRGQDVALRCDPISGHVSLFWYQQALGQGPEFLTYFQNEAQLDKSGLPSDRFFAERPEGSVSTLKIQRTQQEDSAVYLCASSFPGSNQLQHFGDGTRLSIL.

This clonotype came up a few times. The CDR3 DNA sequence: TGTGCCAGCAGCCGGAGAAGCAATCAGCCCCAGCATTTT. It encodes CASSRRSNQPQHF. The chain links TRBV6-2 or TRBV6-3 to TRBJ1-5; D is unresolved. In germline, CDR1 is MNHEY, CDR2 SVGEGT. The CDR3 is made up of 13 amino acids. The V gene lost 6 bases and the J gene lost 1 base, with 7 bases spanning the gap.

The rearrangement links TRBV27 to TRBJ2-7; TRBD2 is a possible D gene (6 bases). Looked up from germline, CDR1 is MNHEY and CDR2 is SMNVEV (reference sequence). Trimming took 5 bases from V and 0 from J, leaving 17 bases between them. The CDR3 spans 16 residues. CDR3 residues: CASSNQLDGSSYEQYF. The CDR3 nucleotides read TGTGCCAGCAGTAACCAGCTGGACGGGAGCTCCTACGAGCAGTACTTC.

This rearrangement joins TRBV12-3 or TRBV12-4 to TRBJ1-5, with 10 positions matching TRBD1. This CDR3 region has 18 residues. V gave up 0 bases and J gave up 6 bases; unmatched junction bases: 11. The CDR3 protein is CASSLAGTGESSGQPQHF. CDR3 DNA sequence: TGTGCCAGCAGTTTAGCAGGGACAGGGGAATCTAGCGGTCAGCCCCAGCATTTT.

V is TRBV15 and J is TRBJ2-5; D is unclear. The CDR3 covers 11 residues. Trimming pared 4 bases from V and 4 bases from J, leaving 4 bases between. The germline V gene encodes CDR1 LNHNV and CDR2 YYDKDF (reference sequence). The CDR3 bases are TGTGCCACCAGCAAACGAGAGACCCAGTACTTC. This codes for CATSKRETQYF.

In nucleotides, the CDR3 is TGTGCCAGCAACCACGACCTAAGGCGGGGGCCCGCCGATGAGCAGTTCTTC. This codes for CASNHDLRRGPADEQFF. This chain connects TRBV2 to TRBJ2-1, with D possibly TRBD2 on 7 matching bases. This CDR3 contains 17 residues. The V gene lost 7 bases and the J gene lost 8 bases, with 27 bases spanning the gap. Germline CDR1 reads SNHLY; CDR2 reads FYNNEI.

The chain combines TRBV11-3 with TRBJ2-7; unclear D gene. The CDR3 is 12 amino acids. Germline values: CDR1 SGHNT, CDR2 YENEEA. V was clipped by 6 bases and J by 0 bases, with 6 bases between them. CDR3 bases: TGTGCCAGCAGTACGAACTCCTACGAGCAGTACTTC. The encoded protein is CASSTNSYEQYF.